Listed below are T cell receptor beta chains from one sample, sequenced in a study of regulatory T cells in long-lasting Graves disease. Each CDR3 protein gets one entry after TCRdb re-called the multiplex PCR reads with MiXCR. The sample comprises hundreds of thousands of distinct CDR3 sequences, about 22% of which are singletons, and more than 6% rests with the top ten. The source was peripheral blood mononuclear cells (PBMCs), collected when the disease was refractory, from a patient treated with antithyroid drugs. Receptor source: a female donor with Graves disease. Both conserved end residues are part of each CDR3. A D gene is named only where the DNA matches it firmly. Clone size is shown for a subset of rows, as once, few, many or a class of expanded clone.

V gene	clone size	J gene	D gene	CDR3 protein	CDR3 DNA
TRBV19	many	TRBJ2-6	TRBD2	CASSIRTSGSSGANVLTF	TGTGCCAGTAGTATAAGGACTAGCGGGAGCTCTGGGGCCAACGTCCTGACTTTC
TRBV30	once	TRBJ2-7	TRBD1	CACPTTGGYEQYF	TGTGCCTGCCCCACGACAGGGGGCTACGAGCAGTACTTC
TRBV3-1	few	TRBJ2-4	TRBD2	CASSPGGGIQYF	TGTGCCAGCAGCCCCGGGGGGGGCATTCAGTACTTC
TRBV15	many	TRBJ1-2	NA	CATSRDGGSYGYTF	TGTGCCACCAGCAGAGACGGAGGGTCCTATGGCTACACCTTC
TRBV6-1	NA	TRBJ1-1	NA	CASRVMDTEAFF	TGTGCCAGCAGAGTAATGGACACTGAAGCTTTCTTT
TRBV29-1	few	TRBJ1-1	NA	CSAGDTMNTEAFF	TGCAGCGCGGGGGACACGATGAACACTGAAGCTTTCTTT
TRBV4-1	NA	TRBJ1-1	NA	CASSHTGLDTEAFF	TGCGCCAGCAGCCACACAGGGTTGGACACTGAAGCTTTCTTT
TRBV28	many	TRBJ2-5	NA	CASSLAETQYF	TGTGCCAGCAGTTTAGCAGAGACCCAGTACTTC
TRBV4-1	NA	TRBJ1-4	TRBD1	CASSLSGTEEKLFF	TGCGCCAGCAGCCTATCCGGGACAGAGGAAAAACTGTTTTTT
TRBV20-1	NA	TRBJ1-6	NA	CSASYRDGISNSPLHF	TGCAGTGCTAGTTACCGGGACGGAATATCGAATTCACCCCTCCACTTT
TRBV20-1	NA	TRBJ1-5	TRBD1	CSAIPGQEESQHF	TGCAGTGCCATTCCGGGACAGGAGGAGAGCCAGCATTTT
TRBV28	many	TRBJ2-2	NA	CASSLQGRELFF	TGTGCCAGCAGTTTACAGGGCCGGGAGCTGTTTTTT
TRBV6-2/TRBV6-3	many	TRBJ1-3	NA	CASSYGPHSGNTIYF	TGTGCCAGCAGTTACGGACCGCACTCTGGAAACACCATATATTTT
TRBV28	many	TRBJ2-7	TRBD2	CASSLSSGASGYEQYF	TGTGCCAGCAGTTTATCGTCTGGGGCTAGCGGCTACGAGCAGTACTTC
TRBV4-3	few	TRBJ2-5	NA	CASSQDGFRTQYF	TGCGCCAGCAGCCAAGACGGGTTCCGGACCCAGTACTTC
TRBV28	many	TRBJ2-7	NA	CASSPRPFYEQYF	TGTGCCAGCAGCCCCCGGCCGTTCTACGAGCAGTACTTC
TRBV28	many	TRBJ2-7	TRBD2	CASLTSGSYYEQYF	TGTGCCAGCCTAACTAGCGGGAGTTACTACGAGCAGTACTTC
TRBV12-5	many	TRBJ2-7	NA	CASGFLTGSSYEQYF	TGTGCTAGTGGCTTTTTGACGGGGAGCTCCTACGAGCAGTACTTC
TRBV9	NA	TRBJ1-3	NA	CASSVEGRSGGGNTIYF	TGTGCCAGCAGCGTAGAAGGCAGGTCCGGAGGAGGAAACACCATATATTTT
TRBV29-1	NA	TRBJ2-5	NA	CSVVLAGQETQYF	TGCAGCGTTGTACTAGCTGGGCAAGAGACCCAGTACTTC
TRBV12-3/TRBV12-4	many	TRBJ2-5	TRBD1	CASSGQGDETQYF	TGTGCCAGCAGCGGACAGGGGGATGAGACCCAGTACTTC
TRBV19	NA	TRBJ1-2	TRBD1	CASSILDRGLNGYTF	TGTGCCAGTAGTATACTGGACAGGGGGTTGAATGGCTACACCTTC
TRBV10-3	NA	TRBJ2-7	NA	CATQPQGYENEQYF	TGTGCCACCCAACCCCAAGGGTATGAAAACGAGCAGTACTTC
TRBV6-4	few	TRBJ1-2	NA	CASSDSGGDGYTF	TGTGCCAGCAGTGACTCGGGCGGGGATGGCTACACCTTC
TRBV20-1	few	TRBJ2-5	TRBD2	CSADWTSGGLLRETQYF	TGCAGTGCGGATTGGACTAGCGGGGGCCTGTTGCGAGAGACCCAGTACTTC
TRBV12-3/TRBV12-4	many	TRBJ1-5	NA	CASSIRWDGQGFQPQHF	TGTGCCAGCAGTATCCGGTGGGACGGCCAAGGATTTCAGCCCCAGCATTTT
TRBV28	many	TRBJ1-2	TRBD1	CASSSNRGSYGYTF	TGTGCCAGCAGTTCCAACAGGGGAAGCTATGGCTACACCTTC
TRBV28	many	TRBJ2-7	NA	CASSFQGLSYEQYF	TGTGCCAGCAGTTTCCAGGGCCTCTCCTACGAGCAGTACTTC
TRBV11-2	NA	TRBJ2-7	NA	CASSLVAQSSEQYF	TGTGCCAGCAGCTTAGTTGCGCAATCCAGCGAGCAGTACTTC
TRBV3-1	many	TRBJ1-1	TRBD1	CASSSPGQGASTEAFF	TGTGCCAGCAGCTCTCCGGGACAGGGGGCTAGCACTGAAGCTTTCTTT
TRBV5-1	NA	TRBJ2-7	NA	CASSKGPGTYEQYF	TGCGCCAGCAGCAAAGGTCCAGGGACCTACGAGCAGTACTTC
TRBV28	many	TRBJ2-2	NA	CASSFRLRGRSNTGELFF	TGTGCCAGCAGTTTCCGCCTCCGGGGCCGGTCGAACACCGGGGAGCTGTTTTTT
TRBV7-9	few	TRBJ2-7	TRBD2	CASSGSGSEVVYEQYF	TGTGCCAGCAGCGGTAGCGGGTCGGAGGTAGTTTACGAGCAGTACTTC
TRBV24-1	NA	TRBJ2-1	TRBD2	CATSDFESGSTYNVQFF	TGTGCCACCAGTGATTTTGAGAGCGGGAGTACCTACAATGTGCAGTTCTTC
TRBV6-1	many	TRBJ1-1	NA	CASMGTAMNTEAFF	TGTGCCAGCATGGGTACAGCAATGAACACTGAAGCTTTCTTT
TRBV28	many	TRBJ1-2	TRBD1	CASSTSTGGVYGYTF	TGTGCCAGCAGTACCTCGACAGGGGGCGTCTATGGCTACACCTTC
TRBV12-3/TRBV12-4	NA	TRBJ1-5	TRBD1	CASRFDRGNQPQHF	TGTGCCAGCAGATTTGACAGGGGCAATCAGCCCCAGCATTTT
TRBV6-2/TRBV6-3	many	TRBJ1-1	TRBD1	CASTPIGTDNMNTEAFF	TGTGCCAGCACCCCTATCGGGACAGATAATATGAACACTGAAGCTTTCTTT
TRBV12-3/TRBV12-4	many	TRBJ1-2	TRBD1	CASTTGQAYGYTF	TGTGCCAGCACTACGGGACAGGCCTATGGCTACACCTTC
TRBV12-3/TRBV12-4	many	TRBJ1-1	NA	CASSPPPLNTEAFF	TGTGCCAGCAGCCCGCCACCCCTCAACACTGAAGCTTTCTTT
TRBV28	NA	TRBJ2-3	NA	CASSPWGTSTDTQYF	TGTGCCAGCAGCCCTTGGGGAACTAGCACAGATACGCAGTATTTT
TRBV7-6	many	TRBJ1-1	TRBD1	CASSFPGQAAFF	TGTGCCAGCAGCTTTCCGGGACAGGCGGCTTTCTTT
TRBV28	few	TRBJ1-3	NA	CASRRAGNTIYF	TGTGCCAGCAGAAGGGCGGGAAACACCATATATTTT